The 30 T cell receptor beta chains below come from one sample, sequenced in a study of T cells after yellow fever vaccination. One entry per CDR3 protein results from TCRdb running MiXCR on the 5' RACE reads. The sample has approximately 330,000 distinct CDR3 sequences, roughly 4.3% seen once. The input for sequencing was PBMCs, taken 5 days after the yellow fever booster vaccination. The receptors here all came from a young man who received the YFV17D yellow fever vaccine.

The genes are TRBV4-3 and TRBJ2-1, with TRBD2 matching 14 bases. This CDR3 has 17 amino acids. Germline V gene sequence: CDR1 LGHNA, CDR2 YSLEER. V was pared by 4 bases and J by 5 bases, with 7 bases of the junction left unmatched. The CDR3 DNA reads TGCGCCAGCAGCCTAGGGACTAGCGGGGGCCTCCACAATGAGCAGTTCTTC. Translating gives CASSLGTSGGLHNEQFF.

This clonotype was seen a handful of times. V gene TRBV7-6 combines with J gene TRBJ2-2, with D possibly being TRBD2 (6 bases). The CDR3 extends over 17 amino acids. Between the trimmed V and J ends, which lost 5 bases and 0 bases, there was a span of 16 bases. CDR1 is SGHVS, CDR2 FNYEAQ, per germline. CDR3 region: CASSPLGGSSNTGELFF. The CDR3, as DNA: TGTGCCAGCAGCCCGTTGGGAGGAAGCTCGAACACCGGGGAGCTGTTTTTT. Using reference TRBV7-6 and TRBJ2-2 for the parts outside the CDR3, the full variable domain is GAGVSQSPRYKVTKRGQDVALRCDPISGHVSLYWYRQALGQGPEFLTYFNYEAQQDKSGLPNDRFSAERPEGSISTLTIQRTEQRDSAMYRCASSPLGGSSNTGELFFGEGSRLTVL.

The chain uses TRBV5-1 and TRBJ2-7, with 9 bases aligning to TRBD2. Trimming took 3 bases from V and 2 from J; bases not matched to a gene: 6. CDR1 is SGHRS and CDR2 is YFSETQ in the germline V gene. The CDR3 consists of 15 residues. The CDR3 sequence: CASSSGTSRTYEQYV. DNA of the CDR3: TGCGCCAGCAGCTCCGGGACTAGCAGGACCTACGAGCAGTACGTC.

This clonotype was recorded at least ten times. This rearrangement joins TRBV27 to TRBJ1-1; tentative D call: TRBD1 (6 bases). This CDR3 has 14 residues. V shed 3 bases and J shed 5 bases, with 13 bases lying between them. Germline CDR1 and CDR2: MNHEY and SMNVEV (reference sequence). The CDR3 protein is CASSFSGEGTEAFF. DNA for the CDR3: TGTGCCAGCAGTTTTTCAGGGGAAGGGACTGAAGCTTTCTTT.

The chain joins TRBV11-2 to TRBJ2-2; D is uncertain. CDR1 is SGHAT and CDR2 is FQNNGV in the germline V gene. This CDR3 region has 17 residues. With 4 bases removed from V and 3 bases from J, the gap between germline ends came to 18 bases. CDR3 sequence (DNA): TGTGCCAGCAGCTGGTTTTGGGGAAAACGGGACACCGGGGAGCTGTTTTTT. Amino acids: CASSWFWGKRDTGELFF.

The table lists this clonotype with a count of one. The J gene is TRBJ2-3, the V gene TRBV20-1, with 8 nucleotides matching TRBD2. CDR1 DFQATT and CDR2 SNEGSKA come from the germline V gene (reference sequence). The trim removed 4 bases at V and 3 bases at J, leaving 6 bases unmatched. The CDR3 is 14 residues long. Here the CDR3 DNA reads TGCAGTGCTAAGAGGACTAGCCAGACAGATACGCAGTATTTT. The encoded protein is CSAKRTSQTDTQYF.

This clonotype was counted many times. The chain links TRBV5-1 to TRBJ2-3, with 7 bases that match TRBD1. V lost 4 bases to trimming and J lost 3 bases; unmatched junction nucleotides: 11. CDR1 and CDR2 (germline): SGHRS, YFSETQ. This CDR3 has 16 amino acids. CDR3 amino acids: CASSHWTGVMTDTQYF. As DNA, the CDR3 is TGCGCCAGCAGCCATTGGACAGGAGTAATGACAGATACGCAGTATTTT. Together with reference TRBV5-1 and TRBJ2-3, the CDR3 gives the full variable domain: KAGVTQTPRYLIKTRGQQVTLSCSPISGHRSVSWYQQTPGQGLQFLFEYFSETQRNKGNFPGRFSGRQFSNSRSEMNVSTLELGDSALYLCASSHWTGVMTDTQYFGPGTRLTVL.

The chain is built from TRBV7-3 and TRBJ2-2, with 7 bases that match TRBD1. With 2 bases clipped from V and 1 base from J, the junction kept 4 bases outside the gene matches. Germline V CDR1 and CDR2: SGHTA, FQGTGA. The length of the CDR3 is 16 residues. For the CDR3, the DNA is TGTGCCAGCAGCTTATTTCGACAGGGGAACACCGGGGAGCTGTTTTTT. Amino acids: CASSLFRQGNTGELFF. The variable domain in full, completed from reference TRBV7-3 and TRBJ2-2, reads GAGVSQTPSNKVTEKGKYVELRCDPISGHTALYWYRQSLGQGPEFLIYFQGTGAADDSGLPNDRFFAVRPEGSVSTLKIQRTERGDSAVYLCASSLFRQGNTGELFFGEGSRLTVL.

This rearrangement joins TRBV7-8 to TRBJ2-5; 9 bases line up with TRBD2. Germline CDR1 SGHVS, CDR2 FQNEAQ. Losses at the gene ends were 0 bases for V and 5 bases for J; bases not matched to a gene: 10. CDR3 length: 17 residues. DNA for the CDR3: TGTGCCAGCAGCTTAGCGGGGGTCCTAGCGGGGTGGGAGACCCAGTACTTC. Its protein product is CASSLAGVLAGWETQYF.

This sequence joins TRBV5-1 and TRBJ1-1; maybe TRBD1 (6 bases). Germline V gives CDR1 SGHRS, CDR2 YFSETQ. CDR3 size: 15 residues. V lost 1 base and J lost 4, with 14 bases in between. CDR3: CASSLNREGSTEAFF. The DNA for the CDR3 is TGCGCCAGCAGCTTGAACAGGGAGGGTAGCACTGAAGCTTTCTTT.

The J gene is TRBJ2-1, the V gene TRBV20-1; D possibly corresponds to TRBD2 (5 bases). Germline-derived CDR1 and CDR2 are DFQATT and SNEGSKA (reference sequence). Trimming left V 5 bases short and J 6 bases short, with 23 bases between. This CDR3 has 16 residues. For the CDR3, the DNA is TGCAGTGCTCCGGGCCCGGGAATCAACCGGGGCAATGAGCAGTTCTTC. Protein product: CSAPGPGINRGNEQFF.

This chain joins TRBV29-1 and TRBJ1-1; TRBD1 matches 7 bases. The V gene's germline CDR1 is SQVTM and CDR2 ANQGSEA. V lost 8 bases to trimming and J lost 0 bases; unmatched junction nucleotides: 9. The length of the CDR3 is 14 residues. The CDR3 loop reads CSIGETGLNTEAFF. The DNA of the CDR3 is TGCAGCATCGGTGAGACAGGGCTGAACACTGAAGCTTTCTTT.

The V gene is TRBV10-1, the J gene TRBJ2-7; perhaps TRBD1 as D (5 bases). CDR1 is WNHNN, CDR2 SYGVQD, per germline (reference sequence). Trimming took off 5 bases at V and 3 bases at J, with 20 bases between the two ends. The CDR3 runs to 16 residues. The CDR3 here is CASSSIQALRCYEQYV. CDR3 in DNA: TGCGCCAGCAGTTCCATACAGGCACTGCGTTGCTACGAGCAGTACGTC.

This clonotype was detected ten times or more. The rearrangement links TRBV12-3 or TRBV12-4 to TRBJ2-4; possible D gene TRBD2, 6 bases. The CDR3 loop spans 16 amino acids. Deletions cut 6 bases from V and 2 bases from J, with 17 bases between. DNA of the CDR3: TGTGCCAGCAGAACGGGGGTCTCGGGAACCAAAAACATTCAGTACTTC. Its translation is CASRTGVSGTKNIQYF.

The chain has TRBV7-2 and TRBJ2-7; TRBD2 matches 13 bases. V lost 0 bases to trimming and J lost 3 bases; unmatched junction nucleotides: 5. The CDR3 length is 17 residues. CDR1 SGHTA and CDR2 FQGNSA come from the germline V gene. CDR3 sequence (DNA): TGTGCCAGCAGCTTAGCACTAGCGGGGGGGCCCCACTACGAGCAGTACTTC. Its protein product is CASSLALAGGPHYEQYF.

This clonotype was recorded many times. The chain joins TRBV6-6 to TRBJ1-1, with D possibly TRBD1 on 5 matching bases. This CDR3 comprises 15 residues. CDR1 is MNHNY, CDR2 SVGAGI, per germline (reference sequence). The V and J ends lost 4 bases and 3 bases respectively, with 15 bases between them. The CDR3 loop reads CASSFTPGTDTEAFF. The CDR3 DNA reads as TGTGCCAGCAGTTTTACCCCGGGGACTGACACTGAAGCTTTCTTT.

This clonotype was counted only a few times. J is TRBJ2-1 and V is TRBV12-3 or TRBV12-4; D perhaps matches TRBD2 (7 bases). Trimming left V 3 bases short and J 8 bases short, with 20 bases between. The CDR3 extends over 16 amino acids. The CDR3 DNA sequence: TGTGCCAGCAGTTTTTCGATGGGGGGGGGCCAGGATGAGCAGTTCTTC. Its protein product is CASSFSMGGGQDEQFF.

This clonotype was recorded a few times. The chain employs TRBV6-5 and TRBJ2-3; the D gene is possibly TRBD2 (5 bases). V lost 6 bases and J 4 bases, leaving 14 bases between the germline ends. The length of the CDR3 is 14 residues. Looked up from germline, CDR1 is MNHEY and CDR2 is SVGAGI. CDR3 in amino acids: CASRSDLASDTQYF. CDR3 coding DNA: TGTGCCAGCAGGTCCGATCTAGCTTCAGATACGCAGTATTTT.

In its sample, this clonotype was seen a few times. CDR3 residues: CASSQEQGNGNSPLHF. The CDR3 region has the DNA TGTGCCAGCAGCCAAGAACAGGGGAATGGCAATTCACCCCTCCACTTT. This chain links TRBV4-2 with TRBJ1-6; 7 bases map to TRBD1. After removal of 0 bases from V and 7 bases from J, the junction contained 6 bases not matched to a gene. Germline CDR1 LGHNA, CDR2 YNFKEQ. This CDR3 comprises 16 residues.

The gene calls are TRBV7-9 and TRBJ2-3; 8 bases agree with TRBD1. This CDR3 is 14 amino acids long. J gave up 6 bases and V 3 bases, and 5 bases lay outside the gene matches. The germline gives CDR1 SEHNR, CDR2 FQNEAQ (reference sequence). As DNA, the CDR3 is TGTGCCAGCAGCTTCACAGGGGGGATGGATACGCAGTATTTT. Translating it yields CASSFTGGMDTQYF.

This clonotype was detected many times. The CDR3 DNA reads as TGTGCCAGCAGCTTGTCCAGGGGTGCTTCACCCCTCCACTTT. Protein sequence: CASSLSRGASPLHF. V gene TRBV5-5 combines with J gene TRBJ1-6; D is perhaps TRBD1 (6 bases). Trimming took off 1 base at V and 9 bases at J, with 11 bases between the two ends. The germline CDR1 and CDR2 sequences are SGHKS and YYEKEE (reference sequence). The CDR3 is made up of 14 amino acids.

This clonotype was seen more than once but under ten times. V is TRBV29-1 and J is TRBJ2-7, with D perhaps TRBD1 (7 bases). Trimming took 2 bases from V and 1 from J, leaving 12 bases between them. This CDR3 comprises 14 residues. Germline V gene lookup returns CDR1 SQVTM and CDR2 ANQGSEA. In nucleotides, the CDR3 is TGCAGCGTTGAAAAGCCAGGGGGGTCCTACGAGCAGTACTTC. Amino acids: CSVEKPGGSYEQYF.

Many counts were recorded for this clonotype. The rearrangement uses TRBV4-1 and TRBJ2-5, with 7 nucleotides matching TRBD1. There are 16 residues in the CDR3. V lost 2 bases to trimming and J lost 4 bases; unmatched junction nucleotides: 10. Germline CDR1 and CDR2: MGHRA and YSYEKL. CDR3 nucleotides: TGCGCCAGCAGCCAATATAGTCAGGGGGTGGTAGAGACCCAGTACTTC. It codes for CASSQYSQGVVETQYF.

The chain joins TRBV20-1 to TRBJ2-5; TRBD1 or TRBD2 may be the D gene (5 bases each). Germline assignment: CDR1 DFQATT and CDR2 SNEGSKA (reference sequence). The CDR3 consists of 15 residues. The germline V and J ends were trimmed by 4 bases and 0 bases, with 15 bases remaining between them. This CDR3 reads CSAKGATRDQETQYF. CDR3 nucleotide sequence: TGCAGTGCTAAAGGGGCCACGAGGGACCAAGAGACCCAGTACTTC.

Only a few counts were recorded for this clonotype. The CDR3 spells CASSVGDLPYGYTF. The CDR3 DNA sequence: TGTGCCAGCAGCGTAGGAGACCTCCCCTATGGCTACACCTTC. The chain has TRBV9 and TRBJ1-2, with D uncertain. Trimming stripped 0 bases from V and 4 bases from J, with 10 bases between. Germline assignment: CDR1 SGDLS and CDR2 YYNGEE. The CDR3 extends over 14 amino acids.

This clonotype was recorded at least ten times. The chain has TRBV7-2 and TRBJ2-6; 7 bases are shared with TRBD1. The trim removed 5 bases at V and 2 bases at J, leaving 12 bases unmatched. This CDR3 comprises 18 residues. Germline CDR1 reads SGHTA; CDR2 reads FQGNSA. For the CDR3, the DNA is TGTGCCAGCAGCCTTTCGACAGGGCCATCCGCTGGGGCCAACGTCCTGACTTTC. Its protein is CASSLSTGPSAGANVLTF. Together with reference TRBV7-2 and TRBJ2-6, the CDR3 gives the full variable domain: GAGVSQSPSNKVTEKGKDVELRCDPISGHTALYWYRQSLGQGLEFLIYFQGNSAPDKSGLPSDRFSAERTGGSVSTLTIQRTQQEDSAVYLCASSLSTGPSAGANVLTFGAGSRLTVL.

The CDR3 DNA reads TGTGCCAGCAGCTTAAGTCAGTTCAATCAGCCCCAGCATTTT. Amino acid sequence: CASSLSQFNQPQHF. The genes are TRBV7-2 and TRBJ1-5; no clear D. Between the trimmed V and J ends, which lost 2 bases and 3 bases, there was a span of 8 bases. This CDR3 is 14 amino acids long. Germline V gives CDR1 SGHTA, CDR2 FQGNSA.

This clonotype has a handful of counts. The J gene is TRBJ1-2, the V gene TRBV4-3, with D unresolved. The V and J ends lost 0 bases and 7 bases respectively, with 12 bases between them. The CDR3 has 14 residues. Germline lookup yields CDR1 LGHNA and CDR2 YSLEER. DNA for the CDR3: TGCGCCAGCAGCCAAGACTGGGGAGGAACTGGCTACACCTTC. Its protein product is CASSQDWGGTGYTF.

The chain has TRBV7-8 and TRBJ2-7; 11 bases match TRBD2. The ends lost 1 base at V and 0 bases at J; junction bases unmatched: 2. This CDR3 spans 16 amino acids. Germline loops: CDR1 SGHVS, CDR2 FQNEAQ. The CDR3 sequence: CASSLETSGGSYEQYF. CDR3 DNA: TGTGCCAGCAGCTTAGAAACTAGCGGGGGCTCCTACGAGCAGTACTTC.

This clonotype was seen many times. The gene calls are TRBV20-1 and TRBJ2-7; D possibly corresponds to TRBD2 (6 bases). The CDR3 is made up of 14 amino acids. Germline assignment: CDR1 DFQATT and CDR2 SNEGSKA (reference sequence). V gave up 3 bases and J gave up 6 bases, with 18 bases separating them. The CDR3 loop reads CSASPGLGGGEQYF. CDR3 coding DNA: TGCAGTGCTAGCCCGGGACTGGGAGGAGGCGAGCAGTACTTC.